A single sample gave rise to the 32 T cell receptor beta chains below, sequenced in a study of cytomegalovirus exposure and HLA in healthy donors. PCR amplification relied on 60 Vbeta primers (plus 13 Jbeta primers). Sequencing was performed with immunoSEQ multiplex PCR; in TCRdb, only in-frame clones are kept and a portion is missing. Of about 140,000 clones in the sample, about 80% are singletons; the top ten hold roughly 10%. Source material: PBMCs. The receptors come from a woman aged 55-69 years in good health and CMV-seropositive.

Here the CDR3 DNA reads TGTGCCAGCAACCTCGGACAGAGTAATGAAAAACTGTTTTTT. Its protein product is CASNLGQSNEKLFF. V gene TRBV28 combines with J gene TRBJ1-4, with D tentatively TRBD1 (6 bases). V lost 7 bases to trimming and J lost 4 bases, with 13 bases between them. The CDR3 covers 14 residues. Germline CDR1 reads MDHEN; CDR2 reads SYDVKM. Filled out from reference TRBV28 and TRBJ1-4, the complete variable domain reads DVKVTQSSRYLVKRTGEKVFLECVQDMDHENMFWYRQDPGLGLRLIYFSYDVKMKEKGDIPEGYSVSREKKERFSLILESASTNQTSMYLCASNLGQSNEKLFFGSGTQLSVL.

This clone was recorded once. The rearrangement links TRBV27 to TRBJ2-2, with a tentative D call TRBD2 (6 bases). V was pared by 6 bases and J by 6 bases, with 11 bases between. The CDR3 has 13 amino acids. The germline V gene encodes CDR1 MNHEY and CDR2 SMNVEV (reference sequence). CDR3 coding DNA: TGTGCCAGCAGCCTGGAGGGGCCCGGGGAGCTGTTTTTT. This translates into CASSLEGPGELFF.

The V call is TRBV28, the J call TRBJ1-1, with unresolved D. Germline V gives CDR1 MDHEN, CDR2 SYDVKM. This CDR3 spans 14 amino acids. Trimming removed 2 bases from V and 1 base from J, with 8 bases in between. The CDR3 DNA sequence: TGTGCCAGCAGTTTACAGGCACAGAACACTGAAGCTTTCTTT. Translation gives CASSLQAQNTEAFF.

To note about this clone: The germline gene is not matched at one end of the junction; a read error may be the cause. This chain joins TRBV4-3 and TRBJ1-4; 7 bases line up with TRBD1. Germline CDR1 LGHNA, CDR2 YSLEER. The CDR3 contains 16 residues. The DNA of the CDR3 is TGCGCCAGCGGCCAGCTTTCCGGGACAGTAAATGAAAAACTGTTTTTT. This codes for CASGQLSGTVNEKLFF.

V usage is TRBV12-5 and J usage is TRBJ2-3; TRBD2 agrees at 10 bases. Germline-derived CDR1 and CDR2 are LGHNT and FRNRAP. This CDR3 is built from 16 residues. J gave up 5 bases and V 3 bases, and 8 bases lay outside the gene matches. The CDR3 sequence: CASGFTLAGAVDTQYF. The CDR3 DNA reads as TGTGCTAGTGGTTTTACCCTAGCGGGAGCGGTAGATACGCAGTATTTT.

The chain has TRBV7-9 and TRBJ1-2; D is undetermined. The V gene lost 3 bases and the J gene lost 7 bases, with 9 bases spanning the gap. CDR1 is SEHNR and CDR2 is FQNEAQ in the germline V gene (reference sequence). The CDR3 length is 12 residues. The CDR3 region is CASSLPGGGYTF. The DNA for the CDR3 is TGTGCCAGCAGCTTGCCCGGTGGTGGCTACACCTTC. Drawing the rest from reference TRBV7-9 and TRBJ1-2, the complete variable domain is DTGVSQNPRHKITKRGQNVTFRCDPISEHNRLYWYRQTLGQGPEFLTYFQNEAQLEKSRLLSDRFSAERPKGSFSTLEIQRTEQGDSAMYLCASSLPGGGYTFGSGTRLTVV.

A note on this clone: The same CDR3 can be traced to other DNA sequences in this sample. J is TRBJ1-5 and V is TRBV7-8; 7 nucleotides align to TRBD1. V dropped 1 base and J dropped 5; count of bases not matched to a gene: 2. CDR3 length equals 14 residues. Germline CDR1 and CDR2: SGHVS and FQNEAQ. CDR3 amino acids: CASSLGTGDQPQHF. CDR3 nucleotides: TGTGCCAGCAGCTTAGGGACAGGAGATCAGCCCCAGCATTTT. The whole variable domain, filled in from reference TRBV7-8 and TRBJ1-5, reads GAGVSQSPRYKVAKRGQDVALRCDPISGHVSLFWYQQALGQGPEFLTYFQNEAQLDKSGLPSDRFFAERPEGSVSTLKIQRTQQEDSAVYLCASSLGTGDQPQHFGDGTRLSIL.

The chain recombines TRBV13 with TRBJ2-3, with 8 bases that match TRBD2. This CDR3 has 14 amino acids. The germline V gene encodes CDR1 PRHDT and CDR2 FYEKMQ (reference sequence). Losses at the gene ends were 0 bases for V and 4 bases for J; bases not matched to a gene: 0. CDR3 in amino acids: CASSLGREADTQYF. The CDR3 coding sequence is TGTGCCAGCAGCTTAGGGCGGGAGGCAGATACGCAGTATTTT.

The CDR3 nucleotides are TGTGCCAGCAGACAACAGGGGGAAGCTTTCTTT. This sequence encodes CASRQQGEAFF. The chain couples TRBV2 to TRBJ1-1, with 7 bases matching TRBD1. This CDR3 spans 11 amino acids. CDR1 SNHLY and CDR2 FYNNEI come from the germline V gene. J was trimmed by 8 bases and V by 6 bases; bases with no gene match: 3. Together with reference TRBV2 and TRBJ1-1, the CDR3 gives the full variable domain: EPEVTQTPSHQVTQMGQEVILRCVPISNHLYFYWYRQILGQKVEFLVSFYNNEISEKSEIFDDQFSVERPDGSNFTLKIRSTKLEDSAMYFCASRQQGEAFFGQGTRLTVV.

The chain is built from TRBV7-2 and TRBJ2-1, with 7 positions matching TRBD2. The germline V gene has CDR1 SGHTA and CDR2 FQGNSA. CDR3 length: 16 residues. After removal of 5 bases from V and 6 bases from J, the junction contained 13 bases not matched to a gene. CDR3 in DNA: TGTGCCAGCAGCGGTAGAGCGGGATTAGGGGCCAATGAGCAGTTCTTC. This gives the protein CASSGRAGLGANEQFF.

The chain joins TRBV19 to TRBJ2-1, with TRBD2 matching 12 bases. Germline CDR1 LNHDA, CDR2 SQIVND (reference sequence). V was pared by 5 bases and J by 3 bases, with 5 bases of the junction left unmatched. The CDR3 has 16 residues. The chain's CDR3 is CASSRTSGIGYNEQFF. CDR3 in DNA: TGTGCCAGTAGTCGGACTAGCGGGATCGGCTACAATGAGCAGTTCTTC.

The V call is TRBV30, the J call TRBJ1-1; D remains ambiguous. This CDR3 is built from 14 residues. The germline gives CDR1 GTSNPN, CDR2 SVGIG (reference sequence). Trimming left V 0 bases short and J 4 bases short, with 12 bases between. CDR3 coding DNA: TGTGCCTGGAGTGTTGTGGTACGGGGCACTGAAGCTTTCTTT. Translated, it gives CAWSVVVRGTEAFF.

The chain carries TRBV7-9 and TRBJ2-7; 8 bases agree with TRBD1. Germline lookup yields CDR1 SEHNR and CDR2 FQNEAQ (reference sequence). V was pared by 0 bases and J by 3 bases, with 4 bases of the junction left unmatched. The CDR3 is 15 residues long. CDR3 in DNA: TGTGCCAGCAGCTTAGCCGGGACAGGTCTCTACGAGCAGTACTTC. Residues: CASSLAGTGLYEQYF.

The rearrangement uses TRBV5-1 and TRBJ2-7; D remains unclear. The CDR3 sequence is 13 residues long. V was pared by 4 bases and J by 2 bases, with 10 bases between. CDR1 is SGHRS, CDR2 YFSETQ, per germline. CDR3 amino acids: CASSPQAPYEQYF. CDR3 coding DNA: TGCGCCAGCAGCCCGCAGGCCCCCTACGAGCAGTACTTC.

The CDR3 DNA is TGTGCCAGCAGTTATACAGGGTTGGCTTTCTTT. Its translation is CASSYTGLAFF. V and J are TRBV28 and TRBJ1-1, with D possibly matching TRBD1 (6 bases). The CDR3 has 11 amino acids. V shed 4 bases and J shed 11 bases, with 11 bases lying between them. Germline CDR1 MDHEN, CDR2 SYDVKM.

This chain joins TRBV6-1 and TRBJ2-2; 7 bases match TRBD1. The CDR3 has 14 residues. Germline CDR1 is MNHNS and CDR2 is SASEGT. The J segment lost 0 bases and the V segment lost 11 bases, leaving 6 bases of the junction unmatched. The CDR3 region is CAGRQGPNTGELFF. Here the CDR3 DNA reads TGTGCCGGTAGACAGGGTCCGAACACCGGGGAGCTGTTTTTT.

The V and J genes are TRBV28 and TRBJ1-1, with D tentatively TRBD1 (5 bases). Per germline, CDR1 MDHEN and CDR2 SYDVKM. The germline V and J ends were trimmed by 5 bases and 1 base, with 11 bases remaining between them. The CDR3 is 14 amino acids. In DNA form, the CDR3 reads TGTGCCAGCAGTGATACAGGTCGGAACACTGAAGCTTTCTTT. Amino acid sequence: CASSDTGRNTEAFF.

This clone appeared a single time. The chain combines TRBV5-1 with TRBJ2-1; D ambiguous. Looked up from germline, CDR1 is SGHRS and CDR2 is YFSETQ. The CDR3 consists of 14 residues. Trimming cost V 3 bases and J 5 bases, with 12 bases left between them. CDR3 residues: CASSSPSANNEQFF. The CDR3 DNA is TGCGCCAGCAGCTCCCCAAGCGCGAACAATGAGCAGTTCTTC.

The V and J genes are TRBV28 and TRBJ2-1; 9 bases are a match to TRBD1. J lost 7 bases, V lost 5 bases, and 9 bases had no gene match. The germline gives CDR1 MDHEN, CDR2 SYDVKM. The CDR3 spans 15 residues. The CDR3 is CASSETGTGSNEQFF. CDR3 DNA: TGTGCCAGCAGTGAGACCGGGACAGGGTCAAATGAGCAGTTCTTC.

V is TRBV29-1 and J is TRBJ2-1; 7 nucleotides match TRBD2. The V gene end was trimmed by 7 bases and the J gene end by 1 base; junction bases not matched to a gene: 7. The CDR3 loop spans 14 amino acids. Per germline, CDR1 SQVTM and CDR2 ANQGSEA. CDR3 in DNA: TGCAGCGCTCGAGCGGGGAGTTCCTACAATGAGCAGTTCTTC. Translation gives CSARAGSSYNEQFF.

This chain joins TRBV28 and TRBJ2-2, with D uncertain. Germline V gene sequence: CDR1 MDHEN, CDR2 SYDVKM. The CDR3 is 13 residues long. V was shortened by 4 bases and J by 8 bases, with 11 bases between the two germline ends. CDR3 nucleotide sequence: TGTGCCAGCAGTTCCGGTGGAGCGGGGGAGCTGTTTTTT. It is translated as CASSSGGAGELFF.

This clone was detected only once. The V and J genes are TRBV6-6 and TRBJ2-3; 7 bases are a match to TRBD2. Germline CDR1 is MNHNY and CDR2 is SVGAGI (reference sequence). The CDR3 is made up of 16 amino acids. After removal of 6 bases from V and 0 bases from J, the junction contained 9 bases not matched to a gene. The CDR3 bases are TGTGCCAGCAGCCGTACAAGCGGGACGAGCACAGATACGCAGTATTTT. Protein product: CASSRTSGTSTDTQYF.

J is TRBJ1-3 and V is TRBV6-6; D may be TRBD1 (5 bases). This CDR3 comprises 16 residues. Between the trimmed V and J ends, which lost 7 bases and 0 bases, there was a span of 16 bases. Germline values: CDR1 MNHNY, CDR2 SVGAGI (reference sequence). In DNA, the CDR3 is TGTGCCAGCACCCCCGGGGGGAGCTACTCTGGAAACACCATATATTTT. Translation: CASTPGGSYSGNTIYF.

This chain connects TRBV4-1 to TRBJ1-2; the match to TRBD1 covers 10 bases. The CDR3 length is 15 residues. CDR1 MGHRA and CDR2 YSYEKL come from the germline V gene. V shed 4 bases, J shed 8 bases, and the junction held 10 bases outside the gene matches. For the CDR3, the DNA is TGCGCCAGCAGCCCATCCGGGACAGGGGTTTTAGGCTACACCTTC. Translating it yields CASSPSGTGVLGYTF.

The chain uses TRBV7-8 and TRBJ2-5; 8 bases match TRBD2. The DNA end is a closer match to TRBJ2-7, so the J assignment may be wrong. Germline CDR1 reads SGHVS; CDR2 reads FQNEAQ. This CDR3 has 15 residues. CDR3 loop: CASSFVAGPHYEQYF. In DNA, the CDR3 is TGTGCCAGCAGCTTCGTAGCGGGACCTCACTACGAGCAGTACTTC.

The CDR3 bases are TGTGCCAGCAGTTACGGATCGACAGGGTCCACTGAAGCTTTCTTT. It encodes CASSYGSTGSTEAFF. The V and J genes are TRBV6-5 and TRBJ1-1; 7 nucleotides match TRBD1. CDR3 length: 15 residues. Per germline, CDR1 MNHEY and CDR2 SVGAGI. Unmatched junction bases numbered 7, after V lost 2 bases and J lost 4 bases.

The chain uses TRBV4-1 and TRBJ2-1, with 8 bases lining up with TRBD1. Trimming cost V 2 bases and J 4 bases; bases outside gene matches: 4. Looked up from germline, CDR1 is MGHRA and CDR2 is YSYEKL. The CDR3 covers 15 residues. CDR3 DNA sequence: TGCGCCAGCAGCCAACCTGGACAGGGTTACAATGAGCAGTTCTTC. Protein product: CASSQPGQGYNEQFF.

CDR3 in amino acids: CASSSPRTSARWEQYF. The CDR3 DNA reads TGTGCCAGCAGCTCTCCCCGGACTAGCGCCAGGTGGGAGCAGTACTTC. V gene TRBV11-3 combines with J gene TRBJ2-7; 9 bases map to TRBD2. CDR3 length equals 16 residues. Per germline, CDR1 SGHNT and CDR2 YENEEA. V lost 4 bases and J lost 7; bases outside the gene matches: 14.

This chain joins TRBV14 and TRBJ2-1; D gene ambiguous. This CDR3 contains 13 residues. The germline V and J ends were trimmed by 3 bases and 7 bases, with 10 bases remaining between them. Germline V gives CDR1 SGHDN, CDR2 FVKESK. The CDR3 DNA is TGTGCCAGCAGCCAGTCAGGTTTAAATGAGCAGTTCTTC. It translates to CASSQSGLNEQFF.

The chain is built from TRBV5-1 and TRBJ2-7, with a possible D match to TRBD2 (6 bases). The length of the CDR3 is 18 residues. The ends were cut back, 4 bases at V and 3 bases at J, with 26 bases in the middle. The germline CDR1 and CDR2 sequences are SGHRS and YFSETQ. The CDR3 loop is CASSRLGLGHILNYEQYF. The CDR3 DNA is TGCGCCAGCAGCCGACTAGGACTCGGCCACATATTAAACTACGAGCAGTACTTC.

The J gene is TRBJ2-1, the V gene TRBV9; 10 nucleotides align to TRBD2. Germline V CDR1 and CDR2: SGDLS, YYNGEE. Trimming cost V 4 bases and J 10 bases; bases outside gene matches: 11. This CDR3 has 15 amino acids. CDR3 nucleotide sequence: TGTGCCAGCAGCCCGGGGGGAGCGGGAGGGCGGGAGCAGTTCTTC. It codes for CASSPGGAGGREQFF.

The V and J genes are TRBV7-9 and TRBJ2-1; D unresolved. Germline CDR1 SEHNR, CDR2 FQNEAQ (reference sequence). There are 15 residues in the CDR3. V lost 4 bases and J 3 bases, leaving 13 bases between the germline ends. CDR3 amino acids: CASSYHHDFYNEQFF. The CDR3 DNA is TGTGCCAGCAGCTACCACCATGACTTCTACAATGAGCAGTTCTTC.